What follows is one TCR beta chain and its context. Antigen specificity is unknown. These data belong to a study of cytomegalovirus exposure and HLA in healthy donors. General study findings and limits: The study labeled fewer than 200 TCR beta chains cytomegalovirus-associated.

V shed 5 bases, J shed 4 bases, and the junction held 9 bases outside the gene matches. There are 15 residues in the CDR3. Germline V gene lookup returns CDR1 MNHEY and CDR2 SMNVEV (reference sequence). Repertoires were generated with immunoSEQ multiplex PCR, while TCRdb's copy carries only in-frame clones and drops some. The sample carries 200,000 or so clones, about 79% recorded once. Sequencing was done on a sample of PBMCs. The chain couples TRBV27 to TRBJ1-2; 8 positions match TRBD1. The TCR was taken from a woman aged 25 to 39 in good health and CMV-seropositive. The CDR3 region is CASSTRDRLSYGYTF. CDR3 nucleotide sequence: TGTGCCAGCAGTACCAGGGACAGGCTTTCCTATGGCTACACCTTC.